The clone carrying this T cell receptor (beta chain) was observed a handful of times. PCR employed 60 Vbeta and 13 Jbeta primers. Sequencing used immunoSEQ multiplex PCR; TCRdb keeps in-frame clones, though not all of them. The sample includes about 120,000 clones, 76% of them seen just once. Healthy bone marrow donors made up the donor group. The sample belongs to a study of cytomegalovirus exposure and HLA in healthy donors. Germline V gives CDR1 MNHEY, CDR2 SVGAGI. This CDR3 has 14 amino acids. V lost 2 bases to trimming and J lost 0 bases, with 8 bases between them. The chain is built from TRBV6-5 and TRBJ2-7, with unresolved D. The source material was PBMCs. This receptor was taken from a man aged 45-65 years in good health and CMV-seropositive. The CDR3 here is CASSYTESSYEQYF. As DNA, the CDR3 is TGTGCCAGCAGTTACACGGAGTCCTCCTACGAGCAGTACTTC.